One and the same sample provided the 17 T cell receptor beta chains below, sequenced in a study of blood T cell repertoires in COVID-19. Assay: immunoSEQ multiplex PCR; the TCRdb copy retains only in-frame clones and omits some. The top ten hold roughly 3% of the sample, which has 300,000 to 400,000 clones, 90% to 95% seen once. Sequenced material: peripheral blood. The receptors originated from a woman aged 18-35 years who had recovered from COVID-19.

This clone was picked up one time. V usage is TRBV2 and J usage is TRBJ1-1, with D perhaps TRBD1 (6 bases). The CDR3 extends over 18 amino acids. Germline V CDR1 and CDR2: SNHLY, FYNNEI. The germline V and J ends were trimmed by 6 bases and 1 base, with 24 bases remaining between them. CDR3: CASRKGWSRGTRNTEAFF. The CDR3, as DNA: TGTGCCAGCAGGAAAGGTTGGAGCAGGGGTACTAGGAACACTGAAGCTTTCTTT.

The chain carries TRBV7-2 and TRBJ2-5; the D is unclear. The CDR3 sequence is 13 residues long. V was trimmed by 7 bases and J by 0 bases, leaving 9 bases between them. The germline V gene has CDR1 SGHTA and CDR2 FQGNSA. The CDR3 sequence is CASTEMYQETQYF. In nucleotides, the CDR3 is TGTGCCAGCACCGAGATGTACCAAGAGACCCAGTACTTC.

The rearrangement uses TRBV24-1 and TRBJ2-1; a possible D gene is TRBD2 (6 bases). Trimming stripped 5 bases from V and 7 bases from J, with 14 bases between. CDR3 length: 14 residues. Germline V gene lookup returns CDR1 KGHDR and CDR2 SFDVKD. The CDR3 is CATSGRDSPNEQFF. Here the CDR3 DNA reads TGTGCCACCAGTGGAAGGGACTCCCCAAATGAGCAGTTCTTC.

The CDR3 sequence is CASSLLGQGGETQYF. The DNA of the CDR3 is TGTGCCAGCAGCTTGTTGGGGCAGGGGGGTGAGACCCAGTACTTC. J is TRBJ2-5 and V is TRBV5-6, with D maybe TRBD1 (7 bases). This CDR3 comprises 15 residues. Germline lookup yields CDR1 SGHDT and CDR2 YYEEEE. The V end lost 1 base, the J end lost 5 bases, and 15 bases lay between the germline ends.

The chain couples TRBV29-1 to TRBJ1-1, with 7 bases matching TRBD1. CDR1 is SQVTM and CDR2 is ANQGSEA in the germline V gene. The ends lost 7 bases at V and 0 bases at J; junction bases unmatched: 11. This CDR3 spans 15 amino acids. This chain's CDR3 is CSGRDRSLMNTEAFF. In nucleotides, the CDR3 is TGCAGCGGTAGGGACAGATCGTTGATGAACACTGAAGCTTTCTTT.

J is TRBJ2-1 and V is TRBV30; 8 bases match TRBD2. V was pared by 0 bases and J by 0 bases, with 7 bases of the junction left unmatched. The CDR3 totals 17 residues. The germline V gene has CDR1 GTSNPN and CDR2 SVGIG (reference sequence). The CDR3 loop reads CAWSVRWAGGSYNEQFF. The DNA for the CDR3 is TGTGCCTGGAGTGTACGGTGGGCGGGAGGCTCCTACAATGAGCAGTTCTTC.

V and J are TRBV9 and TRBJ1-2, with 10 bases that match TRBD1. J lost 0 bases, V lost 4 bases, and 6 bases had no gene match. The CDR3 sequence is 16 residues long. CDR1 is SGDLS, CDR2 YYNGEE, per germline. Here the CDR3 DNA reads TGTGCCAGCAGCATGGGACAGGGGAGTCCTAACTATGGCTACACCTTC. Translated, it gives CASSMGQGSPNYGYTF.

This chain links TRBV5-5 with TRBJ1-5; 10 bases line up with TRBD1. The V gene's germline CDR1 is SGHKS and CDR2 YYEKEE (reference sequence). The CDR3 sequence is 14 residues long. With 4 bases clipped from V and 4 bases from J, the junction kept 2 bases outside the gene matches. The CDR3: CASSLDRGNQPQHF. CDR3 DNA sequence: TGTGCCAGCAGCCTGGACAGGGGGAATCAGCCCCAGCATTTT. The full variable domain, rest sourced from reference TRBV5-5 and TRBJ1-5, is DAGVTQSPTHLIKTRGQQVTLRCSPISGHKSVSWYQQVLGQGPQFIFQYYEKEERGRGNFPDRFSARQFPNYSSELNVNALLLGDSALYLCASSLDRGNQPQHFGDGTRLSIL.

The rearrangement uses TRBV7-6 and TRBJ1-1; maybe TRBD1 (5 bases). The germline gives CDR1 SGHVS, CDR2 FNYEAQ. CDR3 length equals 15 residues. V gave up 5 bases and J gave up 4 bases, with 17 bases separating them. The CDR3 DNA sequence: TGTGCCAGCAGCCCGATGCCAGGGCTGGGCACTGAAGCTTTCTTT. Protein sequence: CASSPMPGLGTEAFF.

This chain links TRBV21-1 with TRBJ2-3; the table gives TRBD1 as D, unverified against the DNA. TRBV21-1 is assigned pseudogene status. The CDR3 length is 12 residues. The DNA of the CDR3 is TGTGCCAGCTGGCCTCATGGCCATACGCAGTATTTT. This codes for CASWPHGHTQYF.

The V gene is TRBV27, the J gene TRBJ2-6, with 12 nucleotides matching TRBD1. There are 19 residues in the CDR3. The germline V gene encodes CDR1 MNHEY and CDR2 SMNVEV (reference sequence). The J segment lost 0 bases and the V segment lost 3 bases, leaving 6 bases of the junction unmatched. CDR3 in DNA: TGTGCCAGCAGTTTGCACGGGACAGGGGGCCTCTCTGGGGCCAACGTCCTGACTTTC. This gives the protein CASSLHGTGGLSGANVLTF. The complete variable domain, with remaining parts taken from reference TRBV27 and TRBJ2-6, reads EAQVTQNPRYLITVTGKKLTVTCSQNMNHEYMSWYRQDPGLGLRQIYYSMNVEVTDKGDVPEGYKVSRKEKRNFPLILESPSPNQTSLYFCASSLHGTGGLSGANVLTFGAGSRLTVL.

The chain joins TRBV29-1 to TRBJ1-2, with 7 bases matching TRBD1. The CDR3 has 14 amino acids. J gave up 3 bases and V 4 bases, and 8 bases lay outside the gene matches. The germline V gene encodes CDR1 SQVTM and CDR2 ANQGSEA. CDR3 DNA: TGCAGCGTTGGAGGACAGGAAAAGGACTATGGCTACACCTTC. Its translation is CSVGGQEKDYGYTF. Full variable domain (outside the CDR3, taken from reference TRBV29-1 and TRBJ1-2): SAVISQKPSRDICQRGTSLTIQCQVDSQVTMMFWYRQQPGQSLTLIATANQGSEATYESGFVIDKFPISRPNLTFSTLTVSNMSPEDSSIYLCSVGGQEKDYGYTFGSGTRLTVV.

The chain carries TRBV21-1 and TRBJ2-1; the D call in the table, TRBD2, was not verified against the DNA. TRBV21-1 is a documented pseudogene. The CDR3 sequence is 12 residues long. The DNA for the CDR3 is TGTGCCAGCAGCCACCCCGGTACTGCACAGTTCTTC. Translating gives CASSHPGTAQFF.

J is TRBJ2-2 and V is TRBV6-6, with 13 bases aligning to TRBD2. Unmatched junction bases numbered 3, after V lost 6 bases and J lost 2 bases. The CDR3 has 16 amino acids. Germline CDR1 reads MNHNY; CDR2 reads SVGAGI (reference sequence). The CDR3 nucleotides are TGTGCCAGCAGCAGACTAGCGGGAGGAAACACCGGGGAGCTGTTTTTT. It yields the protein CASSRLAGGNTGELFF.

The DNA of the CDR3 is TGTGCCAGCAGCTTATATGAGGGCGTGAACACTGAAGCTTTCTTT. Protein sequence: CASSLYEGVNTEAFF. This chain connects TRBV7-9 to TRBJ1-1; D is undetermined. V lost 2 bases to trimming and J lost 0 bases, with 10 bases between them. The CDR3 consists of 15 residues. Germline loops: CDR1 SEHNR, CDR2 FQNEAQ (reference sequence).

The CDR3 sequence: CASSRGGKVIGELFF. The CDR3 coding sequence is TGTGCCAGCTCTAGAGGCGGGAAGGTCATCGGGGAGCTGTTTTTT. V and J are TRBV7-2 and TRBJ2-2; tentative D call: TRBD2 (6 bases). Trimming removed 8 bases at V and 7 bases at J, with 20 bases between. The V gene's germline CDR1 is SGHTA and CDR2 FQGNSA. This CDR3 spans 15 amino acids. Using reference TRBV7-2 and TRBJ2-2 for the parts outside the CDR3, the full variable domain is GAGVSQSPSNKVTEKGKDVELRCDPISGHTALYWYRQSLGQGLEFLIYFQGNSAPDKSGLPSDRFSAERTGGSVSTLTIQRTQQEDSAVYLCASSRGGKVIGELFFGEGSRLTVL.

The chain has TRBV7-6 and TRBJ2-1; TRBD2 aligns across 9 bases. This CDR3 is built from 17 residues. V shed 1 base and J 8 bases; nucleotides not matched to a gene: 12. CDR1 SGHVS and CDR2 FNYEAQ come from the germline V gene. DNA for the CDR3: TGTGCCAGCAGCTTAGAGGGCTACGCGGGAGGGCGGGATGAGCAGTTCTTC. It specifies CASSLEGYAGGRDEQFF.